These 4 T cell receptor beta chains were all obtained from the same sample, sequenced in a study of CD8+ T cells in alopecia areata. RNA extraction and reverse transcription yielded cDNA as sequencing template. Clones were read by immunoSEQ multiplex PCR, and TCRdb kept only the in-frame ones, dropping some. The sample includes roughly 280,000 clones, about three fifths of them seen just once. Documented treatment: oral pan-JAK inhibitor, 5-10 mg twice daily. The sequencing here drew on CD4+ T cells sorted from blood, taken at roughly week 53, from a patient treated with tofacitinib. The receptors here all came from a human donor with alopecia areata.

The V gene is TRBV5-1, the J gene TRBJ2-2; D remains unclear. Germline V gives CDR1 SGHRS, CDR2 YFSETQ. V was clipped by 4 bases and J by 0 bases, with 10 bases between them. This CDR3 region has 15 residues. CDR3: CASSMRPSNTGELFF. The CDR3 DNA follows: TGCGCCAGCAGCATGAGACCGTCGAACACCGGGGAGCTGTTTTTT.

The CDR3 coding sequence is TGTGCCAGCAGTTTGGGAAACTCTGGGGCCAACGTCCTGACTTTC. Protein: CASSLGNSGANVLTF. The chain carries TRBV27 and TRBJ2-6; the D is unclear. Trimming stripped 3 bases from V and 0 bases from J, with 6 bases between. Looked up from germline, CDR1 is MNHEY and CDR2 is SMNVEV (reference sequence). This CDR3 region has 15 residues.

This clone was recorded a few times. V usage is TRBV7-9 and J usage is TRBJ1-6; D is unresolved. This CDR3 has 14 amino acids. The V and J ends lost 5 bases and 10 bases respectively, with 15 bases between them. Germline CDR1 is SEHNR and CDR2 is FQNEAQ (reference sequence). CDR3 residues: CASSPGGDGSPLHF. The CDR3 DNA reads TGTGCCAGCAGCCCCGGAGGTGACGGATCACCCCTCCACTTT.

The chain joins TRBV6-6 to TRBJ1-6; 9 nucleotides align to TRBD1. Unmatched junction bases numbered 9, after V lost 8 bases and J lost 13 bases. The CDR3 is 13 residues long. Germline-derived CDR1 and CDR2 are MNHNY and SVGAGI (reference sequence). The CDR3 reads CASEGQGLEPLHF. The CDR3 DNA is TGTGCCAGCGAGGGACAGGGATTGGAGCCCCTCCACTTT.